Only a few counts were recorded for the clone carrying this T cell receptor beta chain. The antigen is not known. Authors of the study amplified TCR beta CDR3 regions from RNA transcripts. HTBI primers were the set used in a first-round RT-PCR of the TCR CDR3. TCRdb re-called the multiplex PCR reads with MiXCR, one entry per CDR3 protein. The top ten clones hold roughly 6.2% of a sample with roughly 580,000 distinct CDR3 sequences, more than 11% of them seen once. These data originate in a study of T cells in Graves' hyperthyroidism and ophthalmopathy. Findings and limits, study-wide: Most clonotypes expanded in the thyroid (above 0.001) were also present in blood. The model made its ophthalmopathy prediction, and onset followed a median around 6.5 months later.

Exclusion of a patient resulted from uncontrolled infection, other autoimmune disease, pregnancy or lactation. Each diagnosis drew on symptoms, thyroxine, TRAb, thyroid ultrasound and orbital computed tomography findings. This clonotype was sampled from a woman aged 30 to 39 with Graves' hyperthyroidism that later progressed to Graves' ophthalmopathy. The specimen was blood.

Here the CDR3 DNA reads TGTGCCAGCAGCTTTAGCAAGGGCTATGGCTACACCTTC. This translates into CASSFSKGYGYTF. This chain joins TRBV7-2 and TRBJ1-2; D remains ambiguous. V was pared by 3 bases and J by 4 bases, with 9 bases between. The CDR3 is 13 residues long. Germline V CDR1 and CDR2: SGHTA, FQGNSA.